The present T cell receptor beta chain was sequenced within a study of T cells in Graves' hyperthyroidism and ophthalmopathy. The source material, RNA transcripts, was used to amplify TCR beta CDR3 regions. Initially, a first-round RT-PCR of the TCR CDR3 employed the HTBI primer set. Each CDR3 protein gets one entry after TCRdb re-called the multiplex PCR reads with MiXCR. The sample records some 720,000 distinct CDR3 sequences, roughly 15% being singletons. The sample taken for sequencing was blood. The receptor was derived from a man between 18 and 29 years old with Graves' hyperthyroidism.

CDR3 residues: CSVVAGGRYEQYF. CDR3 coding DNA: TGCAGCGTTGTAGCGGGGGGCCGTTACGAGCAGTACTTC. The chain joins TRBV29-1 to TRBJ2-7; 10 nucleotides match TRBD2. V lost 4 bases and J lost 4; bases outside the gene matches: 4. The CDR3 contains 13 residues. Germline-derived CDR1 and CDR2 are SQVTM and ANQGSEA.